This TCR beta chain was recovered during a study of shared clonotypes between healthy human individuals. The naive CD8 population came from CD45RO-negative cells selected for CCR7, without terminally differentiated effector memory CD45RA+ cells. Losses at the gene ends were 7 bases for V and 2 bases for J; bases not matched to a gene: 3. This CDR3 has 14 amino acids. The V gene's germline CDR1 is MDHEN and CDR2 SYDVKM. The assay was immunoSEQ multiplex PCR, and TCRdb's table has in-frame clones only and misses some. The table shows hundreds of thousands of clones, with approximately 95% occurring only once.

Sequencing was done on a sample of naive CD8+ T cells sorted from blood. The TCR originated in a woman aged 30 to 39 in good health. The chain carries TRBV28 and TRBJ2-5; 11 bases fit TRBD2. CDR3 sequence (DNA): TGTGCCAGCAAACTAGCGGGAGAACAAGAGACCCAGTACTTC. It encodes CASKLAGEQETQYF.